Reported below is one TCR beta chain. No antigen is known for it. The sample holds no much larger clone one base away, and base qualities are not on file. Inclusive of the bounding cysteine and phenylalanine, the CDR3 is 16 residues long. Only the CDR3 region is kept as DNA, spanning 48 bases read in frame from base 1. CDR1 is given as SGHVS and CDR2 as FQNEAQ, both from the germline V gene. The junction shows trimming of 1 base on V and 4 bases on J, plus 16 bases between the germline ends. This entry is derived from a study of blood T cell repertoires in COVID-19 (TCRdb year 2020). Study-wide context: The collaborator samples originated in the United States, Italy and Spain and spanned the acute and convalescent phases of COVID-19. The prospective study material was composed of cDNA or gDNA derived from T cells, B-cell-depleted T cells, or PBMCs. The dataset comprised deeply sampled blood TCRbeta repertoires from subjects exposed to, actively infected with, or recovered from COVID-19. The repertoires were released in a freely available public database intended as a resource for research on the immune response to SARS-CoV-2. The samples were drawn from the first 160 participants of the ongoing ImmuneRACE study and from some 1,300 subjects provided by 6 global collaborators. The sample metadata nearly always contained a de-identified subject ID, COVID-19 status, age in years and sex. HLA class I and class II types, where available, came from metadata supplied by the sample provider rather than from assay-based typing.

TCRbeta CDR3 regions were amplified from genomic DNA using the immunoSEQ Assay, a bias-controlled multiplex PCR. Per the authors' processing: Within the assay, amplification of reference gene primers was used to estimate how many nucleated cells each sample contained. To quantify the absolute abundance of each unique TCRbeta CDR3 rearrangement, sequence reads were collapsed and filtered. For each sample, productive Simpson clonality was calculated by taking the square root of Simpson's diversity index across productive rearrangements. In its TCRdb copy, this immuneACCESS table keeps in-frame sequences only and misses some clones. Where compared with another copy, unresolved V genes explain less than half of these, and the others have no known cause. V and J calls and clone size are given by that table; D and trimming were obtained from the DNA. This sample has tens of thousands of clones in its table, and about 72% of those were observed once. The ten largest make up about a sixth of the sample.

Whole blood was collected in K2EDTA tubes by collaborating institutions according to the institutions' own protocols. For TCRbeta analysis, collaborator samples were shipped as frozen whole blood, as isolated PBMCs, or as DNA extracted from either sample type. Findings and caveats that apply to the study as a whole: How much clinical and demographic metadata was included differed by source and by participant, and the metadata was provided uncurated.

The sequence links TRBV7-8 to TRBJ1-1, with TRBD1 as a weak D call on 6 bases. The source of this sequence is a man between 65 and 79 years old with active or convalescent COVID-19. Material: peripheral blood. The CDR3 amino acid sequence is: CASSLVTGLGSTEAFF. The sequenced DNA is TGTGCCAGCAGCTTAGTGACAGGTCTGGGGTCCACTGAAGCTTTCTTT.